This TCR beta chain is drawn from a study of PD-1 blockade in classical Hodgkin lymphoma. Study observations and caveats: Newly diagnosed patients had diversity similar to the baseline diversity of complete responders. CD4+ but not CD8+ TCR diversity rose significantly by C4D1. Those starting nivolumab under 1 year post-ASCT were excluded.

Produced via immunoSEQ multiplex PCR; TCRdb's table is partial and in-frame only. This table holds around 93,000 clones, more than 70% found once. As concerns this clone: Its antigen is as yet unknown.

Germline V lookup: CDR1 SQVTM, CDR2 ANQGSEA. CDR3 size: 13 residues. Trimming cost V 5 bases and J 6 bases; bases outside gene matches: 3. Time point: cycle 4 day 1 (C4D1), after less than seven weeks of nivolumab. Relapse was seen in all patients after autologous stem cell transplantation, and brentuximab vedotin exposure was variable. Complete response, partial response or progressive disease were the best responses. Sequences were derived from peripheral blood mononuclear cells (PBMCs), sampled before the fourth cycle of nivolumab. This chain connects TRBV29-1 to TRBJ2-2, with 10 positions matching TRBD2. This receptor was obtained from a human donor with classical Hodgkin lymphoma. CDR3 amino acids: CSVLAGVPGELFF. DNA for the CDR3: TGCAGCGTTCTAGCGGGAGTACCCGGGGAGCTGTTTTTT.